These T cell receptor beta chains were read from a single sample in a study of T cells in Graves' hyperthyroidism and ophthalmopathy. TCRdb called the multiplex PCR reads again in MiXCR, with one record for every CDR3 protein. This table holds roughly 400,000 distinct CDR3 sequences, around an eighth found once. The sample was blood. The receptors stem from a man in his fifties or sixties with Graves' ophthalmopathy. CDR3s include the opening cysteine and the closing phenylalanine or tryptophan. A D gene is named only where the DNA matches it firmly. Clone size is stated in some rows and not others, as once, few, many or a class when expanded.

NA	TRBD2	TRBV9	TRBJ2-3	CASSVLGLAGGLADTQYF	TGTGCCAGCAGCGTACTCGGACTAGCGGGAGGTCTCGCAGATACGCAGTATTTT
NA	TRBD2	TRBV6-5	TRBJ2-3	CASSSGLTRTDTQYF	TGTGCCAGCAGTTCGGGACTAACTCGCACAGATACGCAGTATTTT
many	NA	TRBV7-9	TRBJ1-5	CASSLVPSPDSYYSNQPQHF	TGTGCCAGCAGCTTAGTCCCTTCCCCGGACAGCTATTATAGCAATCAGCCCCAGCATTTT
many	NA	TRBV18	TRBJ2-5	CASSPAGGETQYF	TGTGCCAGCTCACCGGCTGGGGGGGAGACCCAGTACTTC
many	TRBD1	TRBV2	TRBJ1-2	CASGGDRRNYGYTF	TGTGCCAGCGGGGGGGACAGGAGGAACTATGGCTACACCTTC
NA	TRBD2	TRBV25-1	TRBJ2-7	CASSDWTSGYEQYF	TGTGCCAGCAGTGATTGGACTAGCGGCTACGAGCAGTACTTC
NA	NA	TRBV20-1	TRBJ2-7	CSATAATGRYEQYF	TGCAGTGCTACGGCCGCGACCGGGCGCTACGAGCAGTACTTC
NA	NA	TRBV6-9	TRBJ1-5	CASSYGGRGGQPQHF	TGTGCCAGCAGTTACGGGGGGCGTGGTGGTCAGCCCCAGCATTTT
many	TRBD1	TRBV12-3/TRBV12-4	TRBJ1-1	CALQGGSPEAFF	TGTGCTTTACAGGGGGGGAGCCCTGAAGCTTTCTTT
NA	NA	TRBV14	TRBJ2-1	CASSQDKAIYNEQFF	TGTGCCAGCAGCCAAGATAAAGCCATCTACAATGAGCAGTTCTTC
many	NA	TRBV30	TRBJ2-7	CASQGRGSSYEQYF	TGTGCCTCCCAGGGGCGGGGGAGCTCCTACGAGCAGTACTTC
NA	NA	TRBV27	TRBJ2-1	CASSLAVRNNEQFF	TGTGCCAGCAGTTTAGCGGTCAGGAATAATGAGCAGTTCTTC
many	TRBD1	TRBV29-1	TRBJ2-5	CSVTGQVVPQYF	TGCAGCGTTACGGGACAGGTCGTGCCCCAGTACTTC
many	NA	TRBV28	TRBJ1-2	CASSLIQGRDGYTF	TGTGCCAGCAGTTTAATCCAGGGAAGGGATGGCTACACCTTC
NA	NA	TRBV3-1	TRBJ2-1	CASSQEGRSNEQFF	TGTGCCAGCAGCCAAGAGGGTAGAAGCAATGAGCAGTTCTTC
NA	NA	TRBV2	TRBJ2-3	CASSAQLVPDTQYF	TGTGCCAGCAGTGCTCAACTAGTACCAGATACGCAGTATTTT
NA	NA	TRBV19	TRBJ2-7	CANGRAGSSYEQYF	TGTGCCAATGGTAGGGCAGGGAGCTCCTACGAGCAGTACTTC
many	NA	TRBV6-1	TRBJ1-2	CASSALRGYTF	TGTGCCAGCAGCGCCCTCCGGGGCTACACCTTC
many	NA	TRBV6-1	TRBJ1-4	CASSNLGSPGNEKLFF	TGTGCCAGCAGTAACCTGGGTTCCCCAGGTAATGAAAAACTGTTTTTT
many	TRBD2	TRBV12-3/TRBV12-4	TRBJ2-3	CASSSSGSHTDTQYF	TGTGCCAGCAGTTCCAGCGGGAGCCACACGGATACGCAGTATTTT
many	NA	TRBV2	TRBJ1-5	CASRAGSNSNQPQHF	TGTGCCAGCAGAGCAGGCAGTAATAGCAATCAGCCCCAGCATTTT
many	NA	TRBV7-9	TRBJ2-1	CAGIGPNENEQFF	TGTGCCGGAATAGGGCCAAATGAGAATGAGCAGTTCTTC
once	NA	TRBV24-1	TRBJ2-7	CATSDLAAGSSYNEQYF	TGTGCCACCAGTGATTTGGCAGCGGGTAGCTCCTACAATGAGCAGTACTTC
many	NA	TRBV20-1	TRBJ2-3	CSARVFGETTGTQYF	TGCAGTGCTAGAGTTTTCGGCGAGACCACAGGTACGCAGTATTTT
many	NA	TRBV6-1	TRBJ2-7	CASNGARGNRNEQYF	TGTGCCAGCAACGGGGCTAGAGGTAATCGGAACGAGCAGTACTTC
NA	NA	TRBV10-3	TRBJ1-1	CAISERTDSEAFF	TGTGCCATCAGTGAGCGGACGGACAGCGAAGCTTTCTTT
many	NA	TRBV3-1	TRBJ2-5	CASRAAWGGQETQYF	TGTGCCAGCAGAGCAGCCTGGGGCGGCCAAGAGACCCAGTACTTC
NA	NA	TRBV20-1	TRBJ2-5	CSARRAIQETQYF	TGCAGTGCTCGAAGGGCCATCCAAGAGACCCAGTACTTC
many	NA	TRBV20-1	TRBJ2-7	CSAPGSQVSSHEQYF	TGCAGTGCCCCCGGGTCCCAGGTATCTTCCCACGAGCAGTACTTC
many	NA	TRBV5-1	TRBJ1-1	CASSLGAGGGRTEAFF	TGCGCCAGCAGCTTGGGTGCTGGGGGCGGTCGAACTGAAGCTTTCTTT
many	NA	TRBV12-3/TRBV12-4	TRBJ2-1	CASSLTPSGGEQFF	TGTGCCAGCAGTTTGACCCCCTCGGGTGGGGAGCAGTTCTTC
NA	NA	TRBV29-1	TRBJ1-2	CSVEYGRTANYGYTF	TGCAGCGTTGAATATGGACGCACAGCTAACTATGGCTACACCTTC
NA	NA	TRBV29-1	TRBJ2-2	CSVVRYTGELFF	TGCAGCGTTGTCCGTTACACCGGGGAGCTGTTTTTT
many	NA	TRBV6-5	TRBJ2-7	CASSYLDTYEQYF	TGTGCCAGCAGTTACCTGGATACCTACGAGCAGTACTTC
few	NA	TRBV20-1	TRBJ1-6	CSARDWGQNSPLHF	TGCAGTGCTAGAGATTGGGGGCAGAATTCACCCCTCCACTTT
NA	NA	TRBV6-1	TRBJ2-3	CASSVTTGLSDTQYF	TGTGCCAGCAGTGTAACAACGGGACTTTCAGATACGCAGTATTTT
many	NA	TRBV3-1	TRBJ1-2	CASSRGGYGYTF	TGTGCCAGCAGCCGCGGGGGCTATGGCTACACCTTC
few	NA	TRBV7-8	TRBJ2-7	CASSRLDYEQYF	TGTGCCAGCAGCCGACTGGACTACGAGCAGTACTTC